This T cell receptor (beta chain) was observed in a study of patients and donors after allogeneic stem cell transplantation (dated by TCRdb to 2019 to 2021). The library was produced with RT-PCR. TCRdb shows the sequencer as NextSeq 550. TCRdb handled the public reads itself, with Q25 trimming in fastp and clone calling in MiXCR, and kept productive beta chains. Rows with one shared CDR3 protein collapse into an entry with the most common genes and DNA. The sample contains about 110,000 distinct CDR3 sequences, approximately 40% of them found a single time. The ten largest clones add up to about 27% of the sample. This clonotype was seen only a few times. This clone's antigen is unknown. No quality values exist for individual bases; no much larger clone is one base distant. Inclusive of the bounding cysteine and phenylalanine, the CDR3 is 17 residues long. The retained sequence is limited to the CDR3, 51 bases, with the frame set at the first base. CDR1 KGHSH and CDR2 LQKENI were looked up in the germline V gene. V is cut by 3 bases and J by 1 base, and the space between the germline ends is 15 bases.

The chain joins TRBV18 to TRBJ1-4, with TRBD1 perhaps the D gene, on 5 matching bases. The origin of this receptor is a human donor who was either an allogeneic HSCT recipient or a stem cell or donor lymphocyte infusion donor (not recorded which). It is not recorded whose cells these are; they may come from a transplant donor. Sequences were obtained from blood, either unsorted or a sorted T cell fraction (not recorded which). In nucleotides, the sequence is TGTGCCAGCTCACCCACAGGATACAGCCAAACTAATGAAAAACTGTTTTTT. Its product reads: CASSPTGYSQTNEKLFF.